This T cell receptor (beta chain) was profiled in a study of T cell changes during pregnancy in multiple sclerosis. This CDR3 spans 14 amino acids. The germline CDR1 and CDR2 sequences are KGHSH and LQKENI. V shed 4 bases and J 2 bases; nucleotides not matched to a gene: 3. Sequencing used immunoSEQ multiplex PCR; TCRdb keeps in-frame clones, though not all of them. The repertoire includes tens of thousands of clones, about 91% of them detected once, and 0.6% to 0.8% sits in the top ten. V gene TRBV18 combines with J gene TRBJ1-2; 8 bases are shared with TRBD1. Source: CD4+ T cells from peripheral blood mononuclear cells, taken in the first trimester of pregnancy. The receptor comes from a female donor with multiple sclerosis, enrolled in a pregnancy study. The CDR3 here is CASSLGQANYGYTF. The CDR3 DNA is TGTGCCAGCTCACTGGGACAGGCCAACTATGGCTACACCTTC.